This T cell receptor beta chain was documented in a study of T-cell memory formation after mild COVID-19. TCRdb fed the 5' RACE reads into MiXCR, producing one record per CDR3 protein. The sample consists of 400,000 to 550,000 distinct CDR3 sequences, about 23% of them appearing once. This CDR3 is 15 amino acids long. Germline loops: CDR1 KGHDR, CDR2 SFDVKD. The V end was cut by 4 bases, the J end by 0 bases, with 10 bases between. At least ten counts were recorded for this clonotype. This TCR was sampled from an adult woman who had mild COVID-19 (a few samples of this study predate the infection). Cell type and time point are not known. The chain combines TRBV24-1 with TRBJ2-3, with a possible D match to TRBD1 (5 bases). Sequencing was performed on PBMCs or a T cell subset sorted from them (not recorded which). The CDR3 bases are TGTGCCACCAGTGAAGGGGCCCCTAGCACAGATACGCAGTATTTT. This translates into CATSEGAPSTDTQYF.